This T cell receptor (beta chain) was identified during a study of T cell repertoires in cytomegalovirus infection. Background on the study: HLA-B-restricted CMV epitopes that are well studied, plus recently identified HLA-C-restricted ones, were used by the study.

A single record per CDR3 protein comes from TCRdb applying MiXCR to the reads. The data hold fewer than 850,000 distinct CDR3 sequences, with almost 30% observed a single time. General study findings and limits: CMV-specific HLA-C-restricted TCR beta clonotypes dominated the ex vivo response.

In the case of this clonotype: Its antigen is not identified.

The V and J ends lost 6 bases and 3 bases respectively, with 12 bases between them. Germline V gene sequence: CDR1 SNHLY, CDR2 FYNNEI. The CDR3 contains 14 residues. The clonotype originates from a human donor in good health (CMV status not recorded). Some clones in this sample may be carry-over from other donors' samples. The input for sequencing was cultured CD8+ T cells from PBMCs, taken from culture after CMV antigen stimulation. This chain joins TRBV2 and TRBJ1-5, with TRBD1 as a possible D gene (5 bases). The CDR3 sequence is CASRQDGDNQPQHF. CDR3 DNA: TGTGCCAGCAGACAGGACGGAGACAATCAGCCCCAGCATTTT.